A single sample gave rise to the 26 T cell receptor beta chains below, sequenced in a study of cytomegalovirus exposure and HLA in healthy donors. A multiplex PCR was run with 60 Vbeta primers and 13 Jbeta primers. Profiling relied on immunoSEQ multiplex PCR, and the TCRdb table lists in-frame clones only, not all of them. This table holds 150,000 to 200,000 clones, approximately 80% found once. Sequencing used PBMCs. The source of these receptors is a man younger than 30 in good health and CMV-seronegative.

The chain combines TRBV30 with TRBJ1-6; D possibly corresponds to TRBD1 (5 bases). CDR3 length: 16 residues. Germline CDR1 and CDR2: GTSNPN and SVGIG (reference sequence). The V and J ends lost 0 bases and 7 bases respectively, with 16 bases between them. The CDR3 sequence is CAWSVSSGLVNSPLHF. CDR3 nucleotide sequence: TGTGCCTGGAGTGTCAGTTCGGGACTGGTAAATTCACCCCTCCACTTT.

This chain connects TRBV6-1 to TRBJ2-3; TRBD1 aligns across 7 bases. Unmatched junction bases numbered 7, after V lost 7 bases and J lost 6 bases. The CDR3 spans 13 residues. Germline CDR1 MNHNS, CDR2 SASEGT. CDR3 sequence (DNA): TGTGCCAGCATTTCCCCCAGGGGGGATACGCAGTATTTT. As protein: CASISPRGDTQYF.

The chain joins TRBV27 to TRBJ1-1; D remains unclear. Trimming took 0 bases from V and 0 from J, leaving 14 bases between them. The CDR3 is 17 residues long. Germline V gene data show CDR1 as MNHEY and CDR2 as SMNVEV (reference sequence). CDR3 sequence reads: CASSLSYGNWMNTEAFF. CDR3 bases: TGTGCCAGCAGTTTATCGTACGGGAATTGGATGAACACTGAAGCTTTCTTT.

The V gene is TRBV19, the J gene TRBJ2-7; TRBD2 aligns across 7 bases. J lost 2 bases, V lost 4 bases, and 5 bases had no gene match. The germline CDR1 and CDR2 sequences are LNHDA and SQIVND (reference sequence). The CDR3 runs to 14 residues. CDR3: CASSTGGSPYEQYF. The DNA of the CDR3 is TGTGCCAGTAGTACTGGCGGGAGCCCCTACGAGCAGTACTTC.

The V call is TRBV13, the J call TRBJ2-7; D perhaps matches TRBD2 (6 bases). The CDR3 spans 15 residues. Trimming stripped 4 bases from V and 2 bases from J, with 15 bases between. Germline-derived CDR1 and CDR2 are PRHDT and FYEKMQ (reference sequence). The CDR3 is CASSSRGGVPYEQYF. The CDR3 DNA reads as TGTGCCAGCAGCTCGCGGGGAGGTGTACCCTACGAGCAGTACTTC.

This chain links TRBV4-2 with TRBJ1-1; D is ambiguous. The germline V gene encodes CDR1 LGHNA and CDR2 YNFKEQ. This CDR3 is built from 14 residues. Deletions cut 4 bases from V and 7 bases from J, with 16 bases between. The CDR3 coding sequence is TGTGCCAGCAGCCCAGAAGGATCAGGCCTTGAAGCTTTCTTT. This sequence encodes CASSPEGSGLEAFF.

This clone appeared a single time. The chain combines TRBV27 with TRBJ2-5; TRBD2 agrees at 8 bases. The CDR3 length is 16 residues. CDR1 and CDR2 from the germline V gene are MNHEY and SMNVEV (reference sequence). The junction had 5 bases not matched to a gene; V was cut back by 0 bases and J by 2 bases. The CDR3 coding sequence is TGTGCCAGCAGTTTATCGGTGATAGCGGGACAAGAGACCCAGTACTTC. Protein sequence: CASSLSVIAGQETQYF.

The rearrangement joins TRBV7-6 to TRBJ2-1; TRBD2 aligns across 10 bases. The CDR3 is 18 residues long. Looked up from germline, CDR1 is SGHVS and CDR2 is FNYEAQ. J was trimmed by 4 bases and V by 1 base; bases with no gene match: 10. The CDR3 DNA is TGTGCCAGCAGCTTAGGGGCTAGCGGGGGCGCAGGGTACAATGAGCAGTTCTTC. It yields the protein CASSLGASGGAGYNEQFF.

The rearrangement links TRBV7-9 to TRBJ2-1, with 7 bases aligning to TRBD2. Unmatched junction bases numbered 3, after V lost 1 base and J lost 6 bases. The V gene's germline CDR1 is SEHNR and CDR2 FQNEAQ (reference sequence). The CDR3 has 14 amino acids. This chain's CDR3 is CASSLVGGSNEQFF. The CDR3 DNA follows: TGTGCCAGCAGCTTAGTAGGCGGGAGCAATGAGCAGTTCTTC.

In regard to this clone: A junction boundary mismatches the germline segment, possibly from a read error. J is TRBJ2-7 and V is TRBV7-9; possibly TRBD2 for D (6 bases). Germline loops: CDR1 SEHNR, CDR2 FQNEAQ (reference sequence). This CDR3 is built from 12 residues. CDR3 in amino acids: CSSSAARGEQYF. CDR3 sequence (DNA): TGTTCCAGCAGCGCGGCGCGGGGCGAGCAGTACTTC.

This rearrangement joins TRBV19 to TRBJ2-7; D unclear. CDR3 size: 12 residues. Trimming took off 4 bases at V and 1 base at J, with 5 bases between the two ends. Germline V gene data show CDR1 as LNHDA and CDR2 as SQIVND (reference sequence). The CDR3 nucleotides are TGTGCCAGTAGTACCTCTTCCTACGAGCAGTACTTC. Amino acids: CASSTSSYEQYF. The full variable domain, rest sourced from reference TRBV19 and TRBJ2-7, is DGGITQSPKYLFRKEGQNVTLSCEQNLNHDAMYWYRQDPGQGLRLIYYSQIVNDFQKGDIAEGYSVSREKKESFPLTVTSAQKNPTAFYLCASSTSSYEQYFGPGTRLTVT.

V gene TRBV6-5 combines with J gene TRBJ2-7, with 7 bases that match TRBD1. The length of the CDR3 is 12 residues. With V trimmed by 6 bases and J by 5 bases, 4 bases remained unmatched. Germline V gene data show CDR1 as MNHEY and CDR2 as SVGAGI. DNA for the CDR3: TGTGCCAGCAGGTCACAGGGGAACGAGCAGTACTTC. This codes for CASRSQGNEQYF.

CDR3 sequence reads: CASSAQANTDTQYF. The CDR3 region has the DNA TGTGCCAGCAGTGCGCAGGCTAACACAGATACGCAGTATTTT. The chain uses TRBV9 and TRBJ2-3, with D unresolved. The CDR3 runs 14 residues. Trimming removed 5 bases from V and 2 bases from J, with 12 bases in between. Germline V CDR1 and CDR2: SGDLS, YYNGEE.

The CDR3 sequence: CASSLYSGTGGTEAFF. CDR3 sequence (DNA): TGTGCCAGCAGTTTATACTCTGGGACAGGGGGCACTGAAGCTTTCTTT. The chain recombines TRBV27 with TRBJ1-1; TRBD1 agrees at 11 bases. Trimming removed 1 base from V and 4 bases from J; junction bases left unmatched: 5. The CDR3 contains 16 residues. The germline V gene encodes CDR1 MNHEY and CDR2 SMNVEV (reference sequence).

The V gene is TRBV7-8, the J gene TRBJ2-1; 9 bases agree with TRBD2. J gave up 1 base and V 5 bases, and 3 bases lay outside the gene matches. Germline V gene sequence: CDR1 SGHVS, CDR2 FQNEAQ. The CDR3 covers 15 residues. Here the CDR3 DNA reads TGTGCCAGCAGCCCCCTAGCGGGGTCCTACAATGAGCAGTTCTTC. Protein sequence: CASSPLAGSYNEQFF. The entire variable domain, with the rest obtained from reference TRBV7-8 and TRBJ2-1, is as follows: GAGVSQSPRYKVAKRGQDVALRCDPISGHVSLFWYQQALGQGPEFLTYFQNEAQLDKSGLPSDRFFAERPEGSVSTLKIQRTQQEDSAVYLCASSPLAGSYNEQFFGPGTRLTVL.

The chain uses TRBV11-3 and TRBJ1-5, with a tentative D call TRBD1 (6 bases). The CDR3 runs to 18 residues. Per the germline V gene, CDR1 is SGHNT and CDR2 is YENEEA. Between the trimmed V and J ends, which lost 5 bases and 5 bases, there was a span of 25 bases. CDR3 DNA sequence: TGTGCCAGCAGCCCTAGGGACTACGGGGGGCCGCTCCATCAGCCCCAGCATTTT. It is translated as CASSPRDYGGPLHQPQHF.

This clone was recorded once. The chain recombines TRBV5-4 with TRBJ2-1; D is uncertain. The CDR3 sequence is 14 residues long. Trimming took off 0 bases at V and 4 bases at J, with 8 bases between the two ends. Germline CDR1 SGHNT, CDR2 YYREEE (reference sequence). CDR3 DNA sequence: TGTGCCAGCAGCTTGGGCCTAATTTACAATGAGCAGTTCTTC. This encodes CASSLGLIYNEQFF. Complete variable domain (other parts from reference TRBV5-4 and TRBJ2-1): ETGVTQSPTHLIKTRGQQVTLRCSSQSGHNTVSWYQQALGQGPQFIFQYYREEENGRGNFPPRFSGLQFPNYSSELNVNALELDDSALYLCASSLGLIYNEQFFGPGTRLTVL.

The J gene is TRBJ1-3, the V gene TRBV18; D unresolved. There are 16 residues in the CDR3. Trimming took off 3 bases at V and 0 bases at J, with 12 bases between the two ends. Germline V gene lookup returns CDR1 KGHSH and CDR2 LQKENI. The CDR3, as DNA: TGTGCCAGCTCACCGCGAGACACCGGCTCTGGAAACACCATATATTTT. It codes for CASSPRDTGSGNTIYF.

This chain joins TRBV6-5 and TRBJ1-1; 12 positions match TRBD1. Trimming took 7 bases from V and 3 from J; bases not matched to a gene: 3. The CDR3 loop spans 14 amino acids. Looked up from germline, CDR1 is MNHEY and CDR2 is SVGAGI. The CDR3 sequence: CASTGTGGYTEAFF. The CDR3 nucleotides are TGTGCCAGCACCGGGACAGGGGGCTACACTGAAGCTTTCTTT.

Details on this clone: The junction shows a germline mismatch at one end, possibly a read error. The chain joins TRBV7-9 to TRBJ2-7; D is possibly TRBD1 (7 bases). CDR1 and CDR2 (germline): SEHNR, FQNEAQ (reference sequence). The CDR3 loop spans 16 amino acids. CDR3 coding DNA: TGTTCCAGCAGCTTAGGAGGGGGCACTCCGGCCTACGAGCAGTACTTC. The encoded protein is CSSSLGGGTPAYEQYF.

This clone has a handful of counts. The rearrangement uses TRBV5-4 and TRBJ1-4, with TRBD1 identical over 12 bases. The CDR3 is 15 amino acids. Trimming at V came to 3 bases and at J to 7 bases, leaving 4 bases not matched to a gene. Looked up from germline, CDR1 is SGHNT and CDR2 is YYREEE (reference sequence). Here the CDR3 reads CASSYPGQGAEKLFF. The CDR3 DNA reads TGTGCCAGCAGCTACCCGGGACAGGGGGCTGAAAAACTGTTTTTT. The full variable domain, its missing parts supplied by reference TRBV5-4 and TRBJ1-4, is ETGVTQSPTHLIKTRGQQVTLRCSSQSGHNTVSWYQQALGQGPQFIFQYYREEENGRGNFPPRFSGLQFPNYSSELNVNALELDDSALYLCASSYPGQGAEKLFFGSGTQLSVL.

The chain has TRBV6-1 and TRBJ2-3; unclear D gene. Germline CDR1 reads MNHNS; CDR2 reads SASEGT. V was shortened by 8 bases and J by 2 bases, with 8 bases between the two germline ends. The CDR3 contains 12 residues. Here the CDR3 DNA reads TGTGCCAGCGGTCAGTTCACAGATACGCAGTATTTT. Protein: CASGQFTDTQYF.

J is TRBJ1-1 and V is TRBV5-1; the match to TRBD1 covers 7 bases. This CDR3 spans 17 amino acids. J lost 3 bases, V lost 2 bases, and 13 bases had no gene match. Germline V gene sequence: CDR1 SGHRS, CDR2 YFSETQ. Here the CDR3 reads CASSFGWPRGRYTEAFF. CDR3 bases: TGCGCCAGCAGCTTTGGGTGGCCGAGGGGGCGGTACACTGAAGCTTTCTTT.

The chain recombines TRBV6-5 with TRBJ2-5; 10 bases align to TRBD2. This CDR3 is built from 12 residues. CDR1 and CDR2 from the germline V gene are MNHEY and SVGAGI. The trim removed 5 bases at V and 13 bases at J, leaving 7 bases unmatched. CDR3 amino acids: CASSIAGGGMYF. The CDR3 nucleotides read TGTGCCAGCAGTATAGCGGGGGGCGGTATGTACTTC.

CDR3 amino acids: CASSLQGASTDTQYF. The CDR3, as DNA: TGTGCCAGCAGCTTACAGGGGGCTAGCACAGATACGCAGTATTTT. J is TRBJ2-3 and V is TRBV11-3, with TRBD1 matching 8 bases. Germline V gives CDR1 SGHNT, CDR2 YENEEA. V was clipped by 2 bases and J by 0 bases; unmatched bases: 1. This CDR3 region has 15 residues.

CDR3 bases: TGTGCCAGCAGACCCCCTAGCGCCGGGGAGCTGTTTTTT. Amino acid sequence: CASRPPSAGELFF. This chain uses TRBV7-9 with TRBJ2-2, with a tentative D call TRBD2 (6 bases). Trimming cost V 6 bases and J 6 bases, with 11 bases left between them. The CDR3 covers 13 residues. The V gene's germline CDR1 is SEHNR and CDR2 FQNEAQ (reference sequence).